The clone carrying this T cell receptor (beta chain) was recorded at least ten times. Its antigen remains unidentified. The authors made cDNA by 5'RACE with 10-nucleotide random UMIs. TCRdb re-called the 5' RACE reads with MiXCR, one entry per CDR3 protein. The sample consists of more than 60,000 distinct CDR3 sequences, approximately 3.7% of them appearing once. These data originate in a study of neurological immune-mediated disorders. Background on the study: Secondary progressive cases numbered 3 among the approximately 34 multiple sclerosis patients, while the other 31 were relapsing-remitting.

The trim removed 5 bases at V and 0 bases at J, leaving 12 bases unmatched. Per the germline V gene, CDR1 is SGHVS and CDR2 is FNYEAQ. The CDR3 extends over 19 amino acids. Whole-study results and caveats: Subjects shared no identical expanded-clone CDR3 amino acid sequences, suggesting private TCR-beta repertoires in all groups.

J is TRBJ2-3 and V is TRBV7-6, with TRBD2 matching 12 bases. The sequence derives from a woman in her forties or fifties with multiple sclerosis. What was sequenced was PBMCs. This CDR3 is CASSPATSGGRRSTDTQYF. In DNA form, the CDR3 reads TGTGCCAGCAGCCCCGCGACTAGCGGGGGCAGAAGAAGCACAGATACGCAGTATTTT.